This T cell receptor beta chain stems from a study of PD-1 blockade in mismatch repair-deficient tumors. Study in general: All were previously treated, progressing patients with around 12 mismatch repair-deficient cancer types.

CDR3 size: 12 residues. Measured with immunoSEQ multiplex PCR; TCRdb has only the in-frame clones, and not every one. This table holds approximately 130,000 clones, 86% found once. PCR or immunohistochemistry showed mismatch repair deficiency in every enrolled patient. TCR sequencing covered a few patients who responded to pembrolizumab. Overall study findings and caveats: After pembrolizumab, tumor-resident clones rose rapidly, then generally contracted before radiologic responses.

In regard to this clone: What it recognizes is unknown.

Here the sequenced sample was peripheral blood, taken 44 weeks after starting pembrolizumab. The chain recombines TRBV21-1 with TRBJ2-7; the table's D call of TRBD2 was not tested on the DNA. TRBV21-1 is a documented pseudogene. This clonotype was obtained from an adult with mismatch repair-deficient cancer. This chain's CDR3 is CASSNEGSEQYF. CDR3 nucleotide sequence: TGTGCCAGCAGCAATGAGGGTTCCGAGCAGTACTTC.